This TCR beta chain was retrieved from a study of blood T cell repertoires in COVID-19. Generated by immunoSEQ multiplex PCR, the TCRdb table keeps only in-frame clones and is missing some. The table has some 300,000 clones, around nine tenths seen once. This clonotype originated in a woman between 50 and 59 years old who had been exposed to COVID-19. Sequencing was performed on PBMCs or T cells enriched from blood (not recorded which).

The DNA for the CDR3 is TGCGCCAGCAGCTTTCGGGTAGAGGACACTGAAGCTTTCTTT. The encoded protein is CASSFRVEDTEAFF. This sequence joins TRBV5-1 and TRBJ1-1; the D is unclear. Trimming cost V 2 bases and J 3 bases, with 11 bases left between them. Germline CDR1 reads SGHRS; CDR2 reads YFSETQ. The CDR3 runs to 14 residues.